Listed below are T cell receptor beta chains from one sample, sequenced in a study of T cell responses to AZD1222 COVID-19 vaccine. Profiling relied on immunoSEQ multiplex PCR, and the TCRdb table lists in-frame clones only, not all of them. The table includes 140,000 to 150,000 clones, roughly nine tenths detected once. The sample consisted of peripheral blood, taken on day 0 of AZD1222 vaccination. These TCRs come from an adult in good health. The conserved cysteine and the conserved F or W are not part of the CDR3 here.

v_gene,CDR3aa
TRBV7-9,ASSSQGGGTEAF
TRBV7-2,ASSLLVAQPQH
TRBV19,ASSMLAGWAGELF
TRBV6-5,ASSSGPYNSPLH
TRBV6-2/TRBV6-3,ASSYSSRARGYT
TRBV24-1,ATSDNRALYGYT
TRBV19,ASKVTGGPNTEAF
TRBV19,ASSNPGTSGSYEQY
TRBV9,ASSVQDQETQY
TRBV11-2,ASSFGTGGVGEQY
TRBV6-2/TRBV6-3,ASSQTSGTSNQPQH
TRBV13,ASSVRAGGLVSYNEQF
TRBV7-2,ASSLQTNYGYT
TRBV2,ASREGIRDSPLH
TRBV6-5,ASSPVRGGNTEAF
TRBV29-1,SVLKTGELF
TRBV13,ASSRGGTYSNSPLH
TRBV7-2,ASSARADTYNEQF
TRBV19,ASLSRENEKLF
TRBV5-1,ASSRGLAGVSYEQY
TRBV7-3,ASSLTGAPPGANVLT